A single sample is the source of the 22 T cell receptor beta chains below, sequenced in a study of beta chain features in type 1 diabetes. TCRB transcripts that were expressed got sequenced, as all of the isolated RNA had been reverse transcribed. Using immunoSEQ multiplex PCR, the repertoire was profiled, and TCRdb retains in-frame clones only, with some absent. This sample has 150,000 to 190,000 clones; around 8% occur once, and the top ten carry about 0.6%. The sample comprised central memory CD4+ T cells from blood. Source of these receptors: a man aged 18-30 years in good health.

This clone was seen a handful of times. V gene TRBV7-9 combines with J gene TRBJ2-3, with 8 bases aligning to TRBD2. The CDR3 loop spans 15 amino acids. Trimming at V came to 4 bases and at J to 0 bases, leaving 3 bases not matched to a gene. Germline CDR1 SEHNR, CDR2 FQNEAQ (reference sequence). CDR3: CASSSRLASTDTQYF. The CDR3 region has the DNA TGTGCCAGCAGCTCGCGACTAGCGAGCACAGATACGCAGTATTTT.

This clone was counted between two and nine times. This chain links TRBV7-3 with TRBJ2-5, with D tentatively TRBD2 (6 bases). Trimming took off 3 bases at V and 0 bases at J, with 11 bases between the two ends. From germline, CDR1 is SGHTA and CDR2 FQGTGA. CDR3 length equals 15 residues. DNA of the CDR3: TGTGCCAGCAGCTTTTCTAGCGCGCACCAAGAGACCCAGTACTTC. Translating it yields CASSFSSAHQETQYF.

The chain joins TRBV7-2 to TRBJ2-2; TRBD2 matches at 15 bases. The germline V gene encodes CDR1 SGHTA and CDR2 FQGNSA. The CDR3 is 15 amino acids. The V segment lost 11 bases and the J segment 1 base; nucleotides outside the gene matches: 2. The CDR3 loop reads CAAGLAGGNTGELFF. The CDR3 nucleotides read TGTGCCGCGGGACTAGCGGGGGGGAACACCGGGGAGCTGTTTTTT.

About this clone itself: This same CDR3 is encoded by further DNA sequences in the sample. This sequence joins TRBV4-3 and TRBJ1-5; D gene uncertain. Trimming stripped 0 bases from V and 2 bases from J, with 8 bases between. Germline values: CDR1 LGHNA, CDR2 YSLEER. This CDR3 is built from 15 residues. Written as DNA, the CDR3 is TGCGCCAGCAGCCAAGATGGCCAGGGCAATCAGCCCCAGCATTTT. It is translated as CASSQDGQGNQPQHF.

A few counts support this clone. This chain uses TRBV27 with TRBJ2-7, with 8 bases lining up with TRBD1. CDR3 length: 17 residues. The V gene's germline CDR1 is MNHEY and CDR2 SMNVEV (reference sequence). The V segment lost 3 bases and the J segment 4 bases; nucleotides outside the gene matches: 14. In DNA form, the CDR3 reads TGTGCCAGCAGTTTGGGGCAGGGGGCGACTTATCTTTACGAGCAGTACTTC. This gives the protein CASSLGQGATYLYEQYF.

The chain recombines TRBV29-1 with TRBJ2-5, with TRBD1 identical over 7 bases. The CDR3 loop spans 13 amino acids. Germline loops: CDR1 SQVTM, CDR2 ANQGSEA. Trimming took 6 bases from V and 4 from J; bases not matched to a gene: 8. In DNA, the CDR3 is TGCAGCGTACAGGGGAAGGGGGTAGAGACCCAGTACTTC. It is translated as CSVQGKGVETQYF.

This clone was detected a few times. Different DNA sequences within this sample yield the same CDR3. The gene calls are TRBV7-2 and TRBJ2-5, with unresolved D. The CDR3 is 13 amino acids. Germline lookup yields CDR1 SGHTA and CDR2 FQGNSA. Trimming cost V 0 bases and J 2 bases, with 4 bases left between them. CDR3 residues: CASSLASQETQYF. The CDR3 bases are TGTGCCAGCAGCTTAGCGAGTCAAGAGACCCAGTACTTC. The variable domain in full, completed from reference TRBV7-2 and TRBJ2-5, reads GAGVSQSPSNKVTEKGKDVELRCDPISGHTALYWYRQSLGQGLEFLIYFQGNSAPDKSGLPSDRFSAERTGGSVSTLTIQRTQQEDSAVYLCASSLASQETQYFGPGTRLLVL.

The table lists this clone with a few counts. This chain connects TRBV7-9 to TRBJ2-7, with TRBD1 as a possible D gene (5 bases). The CDR3 is made up of 14 amino acids. The germline V and J ends were trimmed by 2 bases and 0 bases, with 8 bases remaining between them. Per the germline V gene, CDR1 is SEHNR and CDR2 is FQNEAQ (reference sequence). In nucleotides, the CDR3 is TGTGCCAGCAGCTTACGACAGTCCTCCTACGAGCAGTACTTC. This translates into CASSLRQSSYEQYF.

Regarding this clone: This sample includes further DNA sequences coding for the same CDR3. The chain's CDR3 is CASRGGGETQYF. Written as DNA, the CDR3 is TGTGCCAGCAGGGGAGGGGGAGAGACCCAGTACTTC. This chain joins TRBV6-6 and TRBJ2-5, with D perhaps TRBD2 (7 bases). V dropped 6 bases and J dropped 4 bases, with 9 bases sitting between them. Germline V gives CDR1 MNHNY, CDR2 SVGAGI (reference sequence). CDR3 length: 12 amino acids.

This clone came up once. This chain joins TRBV11-1 and TRBJ2-5; TRBD2 agrees at 11 bases. The CDR3 contains 15 residues. From germline, CDR1 is SGHAT and CDR2 FQDESV (reference sequence). The V gene end was trimmed by 0 bases and the J gene end by 5 bases; junction bases not matched to a gene: 2. The DNA of the CDR3 is TGTGCCAGCAGCTTAGCTGCTAGCGGGAGGGAGACCCAGTACTTC. Translated: CASSLAASGRETQYF.

This clone was observed a few times. This chain joins TRBV2 and TRBJ1-3; D is perhaps TRBD1 (6 bases). Trimming shortened V by 6 bases and J by 0 bases, and 12 bases separated the two germline ends. The CDR3 extends over 15 amino acids. The V gene's germline CDR1 is SNHLY and CDR2 FYNNEI. CDR3 in DNA: TGTGCCAGCAGACCTCAGGGGTACTCTGGAAACACCATATATTTT. Translated, it gives CASRPQGYSGNTIYF.

The sample holds a few counts of this clone. V and J are TRBV5-1 and TRBJ2-3; D possibly corresponds to TRBD2 (5 bases). CDR3 size: 14 residues. V shed 0 bases and J shed 4 bases, with 9 bases lying between them. Germline CDR1 and CDR2: SGHRS and YFSETQ. CDR3 in DNA: TGCGCCAGCAGCTTGGGAGGGTTGGCAGATACGCAGTATTTT. Encoded protein: CASSLGGLADTQYF.

The rearrangement links TRBV18 to TRBJ2-7, with TRBD1 as a possible D gene (6 bases). Germline CDR1 KGHSH, CDR2 LQKENI. V was shortened by 3 bases and J by 3 bases, with 15 bases between the two germline ends. The CDR3 is 15 amino acids. CDR3 sequence (DNA): TGTGCCAGCTCACCCGGACAGATAAGGGACTACGAGCAGTACTTC. Amino acids: CASSPGQIRDYEQYF.

DNA for the CDR3: TGCGCCAGCAGCTTGGATGGACAGTGGGGCACTGAAGCTTTCTTT. The encoded protein is CASSLDGQWGTEAFF. V usage is TRBV5-1 and J usage is TRBJ1-1; D might be TRBD1 (6 bases). Germline CDR1 SGHRS, CDR2 YFSETQ. CDR3 length: 15 residues. The V and J ends lost 0 bases and 4 bases respectively, with 13 bases between them.

Ten or more counts support this clone. The gene calls are TRBV27 and TRBJ2-7; 10 bases are shared with TRBD1. Trimming cost V 5 bases and J 4 bases; bases outside gene matches: 8. CDR1 MNHEY and CDR2 SMNVEV come from the germline V gene (reference sequence). The CDR3 runs 15 residues. The DNA for the CDR3 is TGTGCCAGCAGTACAAGGGCGGGACAGGGGTACGAGCAGTACTTC. It is translated as CASSTRAGQGYEQYF.

The gene calls are TRBV7-8 and TRBJ2-3; 11 bases match TRBD2. V lost 8 bases, J lost 3 bases, and 7 bases stayed unmatched. The length of the CDR3 is 15 residues. Germline-derived CDR1 and CDR2 are SGHVS and FQNEAQ. In DNA form, the CDR3 reads TGTGCCAGCCGTAGCGGGAGGGTCGGTACAGATACGCAGTATTTT. Translating it yields CASRSGRVGTDTQYF.

This chain links TRBV11-2 with TRBJ1-2, with 7 bases that match TRBD1. Per germline, CDR1 SGHAT and CDR2 FQNNGV. The CDR3 runs 17 residues. J was trimmed by 2 bases and V by 2 bases; bases with no gene match: 11. The CDR3 reads CASSLSQGVMPNYGYTF. CDR3 DNA: TGTGCCAGCAGCTTATCGCAGGGGGTGATGCCGAACTATGGCTACACCTTC.

This clone was observed a few times. CDR3 DNA sequence: TGTGCCAGCAGCCAACGGACAGGCCAGTACGAGCAGTACTTC. Translation: CASSQRTGQYEQYF. This chain links TRBV7-2 with TRBJ2-7, with 7 bases aligning to TRBD1. CDR3 size: 14 residues. Unmatched junction bases numbered 8, after V lost 5 bases and J lost 4 bases. In germline, CDR1 is SGHTA, CDR2 FQGNSA.

This clone has a handful of counts. The V call is TRBV27, the J call TRBJ2-2; the D is unclear. The V end lost 1 base, the J end lost 6 bases, and 9 bases lay between the germline ends. CDR3 size: 14 residues. Germline values: CDR1 MNHEY, CDR2 SMNVEV (reference sequence). The CDR3 here is CASSLLDDPGELFF. The CDR3 region has the DNA TGTGCCAGCAGTTTATTAGATGATCCCGGGGAGCTGTTTTTT.

Many counts were recorded for this clone. This chain connects TRBV15 to TRBJ1-6; D perhaps matches TRBD1 (6 bases). Germline V lookup: CDR1 LNHNV, CDR2 YYDKDF (reference sequence). V was clipped by 4 bases and J by 6 bases, with 13 bases between them. The length of the CDR3 is 15 residues. The CDR3 spells CATSTGQLGNSPLHF. The CDR3, as DNA: TGTGCCACCAGCACAGGACAGCTCGGTAATTCACCCCTCCACTTT.

The chain combines TRBV7-2 with TRBJ1-4; weak D call: TRBD1 (6 bases). Trimming removed 4 bases from V and 7 bases from J, with 19 bases in between. The germline V gene encodes CDR1 SGHTA and CDR2 FQGNSA. The CDR3 is made up of 16 amino acids. The CDR3 sequence: CASSSAAQGVSEKLFF. In DNA, the CDR3 is TGTGCCAGCAGCTCAGCGGCACAGGGTGTTAGTGAAAAACTGTTTTTT.

The chain is built from TRBV19 and TRBJ1-1, with TRBD1 as a possible D gene (5 bases). The CDR3 spans 14 residues. Per the germline V gene, CDR1 is LNHDA and CDR2 is SQIVND (reference sequence). V lost 3 bases to trimming and J lost 1 base, with 9 bases between them. CDR3 amino acids: CASSIMQGNTEAFF. CDR3 bases: TGTGCCAGTAGTATCATGCAGGGGAACACTGAAGCTTTCTTT.